A single sample is the source of the 14 T cell receptor beta chains below, sequenced in a study of T cells in Graves' hyperthyroidism and ophthalmopathy (dated by TCRdb to about 2019). Library prep was done by multiplex PCR. The reads were generated on an Illumina HiSeq 2000. The TCR beta CDR3 regions were amplified from RNA transcripts. A first-round RT-PCR of the TCR CDR3 used the HTBI primer set with the Qiagen OneStep RT-PCR kit. TCRdb trimmed public reads at Q25 via fastp, called clones via MiXCR and kept in-frame beta chains. When rows share a CDR3 protein, they turn into one entry using the most common DNA and genes. The table for this sample lists approximately 600,000 distinct CDR3 sequences; approximately 14% of them were counted only once. Of the sample, around 4.1% falls within the top ten clones. Sequencing was performed on blood. Receptors were obtained from a woman aged 40-49 years with Graves' ophthalmopathy.

This clonotype was seen at least ten times. This rearrangement joins TRBV20-1 to TRBJ2-7; TRBD1 aligns across 7 bases. The germline V gene has CDR1 DFQATT and CDR2 SNEGSKA (reference sequence). This CDR3 region has 12 residues. The V gene end was trimmed by 5 bases and the J gene end by 3 bases; junction bases not matched to a gene: 4. The CDR3 DNA is TGCAGTGCTGGATCAGGGGGCTACGAGCAGTACTTC. Amino acids: CSAGSGGYEQYF.

This clonotype was observed a handful of times. The J gene is TRBJ1-1, the V gene TRBV12-3 or TRBV12-4, with D perhaps matching TRBD1 (5 bases). Trimming took 5 bases from V and 6 from J, leaving 13 bases between them. The CDR3 runs to 13 residues. The chain's CDR3 is CASSLRDGPEAFF. As DNA, the CDR3 is TGTGCCAGCAGTCTCCGGGACGGTCCTGAAGCTTTCTTT.

Only one count was recorded for this clonotype. The rearrangement uses TRBV6-1 and TRBJ2-7; 11 nucleotides align to TRBD2. Trimming took 7 bases from V and 2 from J; bases not matched to a gene: 13. This CDR3 is built from 17 residues. Germline V gene sequence: CDR1 MNHNS, CDR2 SASEGT. This CDR3 reads CASTLLAGVGVAYEQYF. Here the CDR3 DNA reads TGTGCCAGCACCCTACTAGCGGGGGTCGGTGTTGCCTACGAGCAGTACTTC.

This clonotype was seen at least ten times. J is TRBJ1-1 and V is TRBV29-1; 7 bases are a match to TRBD1. Germline V gives CDR1 SQVTM, CDR2 ANQGSEA. There are 12 residues in the CDR3. V shed 7 bases, J shed 3 bases, and the junction held 5 bases outside the gene matches. The chain's CDR3 is CSALDRHTEAFF. CDR3 nucleotides: TGCAGCGCCTTGGACAGGCACACTGAAGCTTTCTTT.

This clonotype was seen many times. The chain couples TRBV20-1 to TRBJ1-1; D call uncertain. The CDR3 runs to 12 residues. Germline CDR1 and CDR2: DFQATT and SNEGSKA (reference sequence). The ends were cut back, 2 bases at V and 1 base at J, with 5 bases in the middle. The CDR3 spells CSARLANTEAFF. The CDR3 coding sequence is TGCAGTGCTAGATTGGCGAACACTGAAGCTTTCTTT.

This clonotype came up many times. The rearrangement links TRBV12-3 or TRBV12-4 to TRBJ2-7; D remains unclear. V gave up 2 bases and J gave up 2 bases, with 10 bases separating them. The CDR3 runs to 14 residues. CDR3 nucleotides: TGTGCCAGCAGTTTAACCTACAGCCCCTACGAGCAGTACTTC. Its protein is CASSLTYSPYEQYF.

This clonotype was seen ten or more times. This chain uses TRBV5-1 with TRBJ1-1; tentatively, D is TRBD1 (5 bases). The CDR3 has 14 residues. V lost 2 bases and J lost 5, with 13 bases in between. Germline CDR1 SGHRS, CDR2 YFSETQ. As DNA, the CDR3 is TGCGCCAGCAGCTTAAGGGGCTCGGGGACTGAAGCTTTCTTT. It yields the protein CASSLRGSGTEAFF.

This clonotype was seen many times. This chain uses TRBV7-2 with TRBJ2-7; either TRBD1 or TRBD2 may fit D (5 bases each). V gave up 3 bases and J gave up 3 bases, with 15 bases separating them. CDR1 is SGHTA, CDR2 FQGNSA, per germline. This CDR3 has 15 residues. CDR3 DNA: TGTGCCAGCAGCTTTAACAGAGGTGGGGGCTACGAGCAGTACTTC. Translation gives CASSFNRGGGYEQYF.

In this sample, this clonotype turned up a few times. The chain couples TRBV2 to TRBJ2-7; 7 bases are shared with TRBD1. Trimming at V came to 5 bases and at J to 1 base, leaving 8 bases not matched to a gene. From germline, CDR1 is SNHLY and CDR2 FYNNEI. The CDR3 spans 15 residues. The CDR3 region has the DNA TGTGCCAGCAGTCCGGGACAGCGTCTTTCCTACGAGCAGTACTTC. This translates into CASSPGQRLSYEQYF.

The chain couples TRBV12-3 or TRBV12-4 to TRBJ1-5, with TRBD1 matching 8 bases. Unmatched junction bases numbered 6, after V lost 4 bases and J lost 4 bases. CDR3 length equals 15 residues. This chain's CDR3 is CASSSWDRRNQPQHF. The DNA for the CDR3 is TGTGCCAGCAGTTCCTGGGACAGGCGTAATCAGCCCCAGCATTTT.

This clonotype was recorded many times. The chain couples TRBV6-1 to TRBJ2-5, with a weak D call TRBD2 (5 bases). CDR1 and CDR2 (germline): MNHNS, SASEGT. V lost 6 bases to trimming and J lost 7 bases, with 9 bases between them. The CDR3 spans 11 residues. The DNA of the CDR3 is TGTGCCAGCAGGGACCGGGGGACCCAGTACTTC. Protein: CASRDRGTQYF.

The sample holds many counts of this clonotype. V is TRBV4-3 and J is TRBJ1-5; D not certain. Germline V gene sequence: CDR1 LGHNA, CDR2 YSLEER. Between the trimmed V and J ends, which lost 0 bases and 7 bases, there was a span of 13 bases. The CDR3 is 15 residues long. The CDR3 region is CASSQERTDRQPQHF. Written as DNA, the CDR3 is TGCGCCAGCAGCCAAGAAAGGACGGATAGGCAGCCCCAGCATTTT.

This clonotype came up many times. The V and J genes are TRBV11-2 and TRBJ2-5; the D call may be TRBD1 or TRBD2 (5 bases each). Trimming removed 5 bases at V and 4 bases at J, with 14 bases between. Looked up from germline, CDR1 is SGHAT and CDR2 is FQNNGV. This CDR3 comprises 14 residues. Written as DNA, the CDR3 is TGTGCCAGCAGCAGACAGCGGACGATAGAGACCCAGTACTTC. This codes for CASSRQRTIETQYF.

The chain joins TRBV2 to TRBJ2-4, with unresolved D. The CDR3 has 12 residues. The V end was cut by 7 bases, the J end by 4 bases, with 8 bases between. Germline values: CDR1 SNHLY, CDR2 FYNNEI. This CDR3 reads CASIGSKNIQYF. CDR3 coding DNA: TGTGCCAGCATCGGCAGTAAAAACATTCAGTACTTC.